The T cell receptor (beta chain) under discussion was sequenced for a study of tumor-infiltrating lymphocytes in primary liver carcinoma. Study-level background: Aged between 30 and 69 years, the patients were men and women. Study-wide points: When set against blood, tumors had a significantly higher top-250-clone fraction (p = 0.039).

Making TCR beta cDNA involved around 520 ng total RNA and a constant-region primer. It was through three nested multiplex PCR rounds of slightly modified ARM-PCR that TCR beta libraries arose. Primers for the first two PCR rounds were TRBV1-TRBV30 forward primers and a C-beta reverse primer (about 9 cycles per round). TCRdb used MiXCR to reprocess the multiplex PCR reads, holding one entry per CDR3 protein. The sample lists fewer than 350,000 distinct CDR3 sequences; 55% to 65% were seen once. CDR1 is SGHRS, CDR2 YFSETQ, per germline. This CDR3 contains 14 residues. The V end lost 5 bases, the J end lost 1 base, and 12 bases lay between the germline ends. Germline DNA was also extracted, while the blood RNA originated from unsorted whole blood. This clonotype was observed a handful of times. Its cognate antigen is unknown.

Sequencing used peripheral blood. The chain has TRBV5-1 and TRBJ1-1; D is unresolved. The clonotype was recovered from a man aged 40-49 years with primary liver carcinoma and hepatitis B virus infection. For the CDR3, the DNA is TGCGCCAGCAGTTGGGGAAGCAAGAACACTGAAGCTTTCTTT. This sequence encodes CASSWGSKNTEAFF.